This is a list of T cell receptor beta chains from one sample in a study of shared clonotypes between healthy human individuals. Some clones are missing from TCRdb's copy, which holds only in-frame ones; the method was immunoSEQ multiplex PCR. The table shows 2,500,000 or so clones, with 93% occurring only once. The sample was naive CD4+ T cells from PBMCs. These TCRs come from a man aged 18 to 29 in good health. Some clones in this sample may be carry-over from other donors' samples. Each CDR3 is given with its conserved first and last residue. The D gene is left open where the match is weak. Not every row has a clone size; where given, it reads once, few, many or a size class.

j_gene | d_gene | abundance | v_gene | CDR3aa | CDR3nt
TRBJ2-7 | NA | NA | TRBV2 | CASEPGAGDSASYEQYF | TGTGCCAGCGAACCGGGGGCAGGGGACTCAGCTTCCTACGAGCAGTACTTC
TRBJ2-3 | TRBD2 | NA | TRBV29-1 | CSVEGAGATDTQYF | TGCAGCGTTGAAGGAGCGGGAGCCACAGATACGCAGTATTTT
TRBJ1-1 | NA | NA | TRBV5-1 | CASSLILGDTEAFF | TGCGCCAGCAGCTTGATTCTGGGGGACACTGAAGCTTTCTTT
TRBJ2-3 | NA | NA | TRBV6-1 | CASSEQGGGEDTQYF | TGTGCCAGCAGCGAACAGGGTGGGGGGGAGGATACGCAGTATTTT
TRBJ2-3 | TRBD2 | NA | TRBV27 | CASSSMRATSGISTDTQYF | TGTGCCAGCAGTTCTATGCGTGCGACTAGCGGGATTAGCACAGATACGCAGTATTTT
TRBJ1-4 | NA | NA | TRBV6-1 | CASSRQPSNEKLFF | TGTGCCAGCAGTCGACAGCCGTCTAATGAAAAACTGTTTTTT
TRBJ1-4 | NA | NA | TRBV7-9 | CASSLVSGVILDNEKLFF | TGTGCCAGCAGCTTAGTTTCAGGGGTGATTTTGGATAATGAAAAACTGTTTTTT
TRBJ2-3 | NA | NA | TRBV18 | CASSTPDTQYF | TGTGCCAGCTCAACCCCAGATACGCAGTATTTT
TRBJ1-1 | NA | NA | TRBV6-5 | CASSYSRFSEAFF | TGTGCCAGCAGTTACTCGAGGTTTTCTGAAGCTTTCTTT
TRBJ2-7 | NA | NA | TRBV5-1 | CASSLAPAAEQYF | TGCGCCAGCAGCTTGGCCCCGGCGGCCGAGCAGTACTTC
TRBJ1-2 | NA | NA | TRBV30 | CAWRGAGSKEYGYTF | TGTGCCTGGAGGGGGGCAGGGTCTAAAGAGTATGGCTACACCTTC
TRBJ2-2 | TRBD2 | NA | TRBV28 | CASSLGGLAEDTGELFF | TGTGCCAGCAGTTTGGGGGGACTAGCGGAGGACACCGGGGAGCTGTTTTTT
TRBJ2-2 | NA | once | TRBV7-3 | CASSLIATGELFF | TGTGCCAGCAGCTTAATAGCAACCGGGGAGCTGTTTTTT